Presented here are 27 T cell receptor beta chains from one specimen sequenced in a study of a mutant IDH1 vaccine in newly diagnosed glioma. Assay used: immunoSEQ multiplex PCR; TCRdb lists only in-frame clones, some missing. The sample carries under 65,000 clones, 75% to 85% recorded once. Indicated time point: week 11, during vaccination. Mutant IDH1 20-mer peptide, at 300 ug, made up each vaccine dose, with topical imiquimod. Their antigens are not known. Sequences were derived from PBMCs, sampled from a glioma patient whose treatment included an IDH1 peptide vaccine. The receptors come from a man aged 45-65 years with glioma.

The chain employs TRBV7-2 and TRBJ2-6, with D unresolved. The ends were cut back, 2 bases at V and 0 bases at J, with 5 bases in the middle. The CDR3 runs to 15 residues. Per germline, CDR1 SGHTA and CDR2 FQGNSA. In nucleotides, the CDR3 is TGTGCCAGCAGCTTATACGGCTCTGGGGCCAACGTCCTGACTTTC. Translation: CASSLYGSGANVLTF.

The chain employs TRBV5-1 and TRBJ2-5; perhaps TRBD1 as D (6 bases). Germline assignment: CDR1 SGHRS and CDR2 YFSETQ. The CDR3 spans 15 residues. V gave up 0 bases and J gave up 4 bases, with 13 bases separating them. CDR3 DNA sequence: TGCGCCAGCAGCTTGGTTTCAGGGGTAGGAGAGACCCAGTACTTC. This sequence encodes CASSLVSGVGETQYF.

The chain joins TRBV11-3 to TRBJ1-1; D is unresolved. The CDR3 is 14 amino acids. Trimming stripped 1 base from V and 7 bases from J, with 13 bases between. Germline assignment: CDR1 SGHNT and CDR2 YENEEA. This CDR3 is CASSLVNREIEAFF. CDR3 nucleotides: TGTGCCAGCAGCTTAGTAAATCGGGAAATTGAAGCTTTCTTT.

The chain recombines TRBV7-9 with TRBJ2-7, with D possibly matching TRBD2 (5 bases). Germline V gene lookup returns CDR1 SEHNR and CDR2 FQNEAQ (reference sequence). This CDR3 comprises 17 residues. V was clipped by 5 bases and J by 0 bases, with 20 bases between them. The CDR3 is CASSLPLDLASSYEQYF. CDR3 nucleotide sequence: TGTGCCAGCAGCCTCCCCCTGGACTTAGCAAGCTCCTACGAGCAGTACTTC.

The V call is TRBV11-3, the J call TRBJ1-5; TRBD1 matches at 7 bases. Looked up from germline, CDR1 is SGHNT and CDR2 is YENEEA. The CDR3 has 20 amino acids. V was pared by 0 bases and J by 0 bases, with 14 bases of the junction left unmatched. This chain's CDR3 is CASSLDPSDRVVNSNQPQHF. The CDR3 DNA reads TGTGCCAGCAGCTTAGATCCCTCCGACAGGGTGGTAAATAGCAATCAGCCCCAGCATTTT.

The gene calls are TRBV19 and TRBJ1-5; D not certain. Deletions cut 3 bases from V and 0 bases from J, with 12 bases between. This CDR3 region has 16 residues. The V gene's germline CDR1 is LNHDA and CDR2 SQIVND (reference sequence). CDR3 bases: TGTGCCAGTAGTATCGACGGTAGTTATAGCAATCAGCCCCAGCATTTT. It yields the protein CASSIDGSYSNQPQHF.

In this sample, this clone turned up a few times. The J gene is TRBJ1-1, the V gene TRBV14, with unresolved D. V was shortened by 1 base and J by 2 bases, with 14 bases between the two germline ends. Germline assignment: CDR1 SGHDN and CDR2 FVKESK. This CDR3 is 16 amino acids long. In nucleotides, the CDR3 is TGTGCCAGCAGCCAAGCCAGGAGGAGTATAAACACTGAAGCTTTCTTT. Its translation: CASSQARRSINTEAFF.

The rearrangement links TRBV19 to TRBJ2-7; a possible D gene is TRBD1 (5 bases). Trimming removed 6 bases from V and 2 bases from J, with 11 bases in between. This CDR3 contains 13 residues. The germline V gene has CDR1 LNHDA and CDR2 SQIVND (reference sequence). The CDR3 DNA follows: TGTGCCAGTAGCTCAGGGTTCCCCTACGAGCAGTACTTC. Its protein product is CASSSGFPYEQYF.

V and J are TRBV18 and TRBJ2-2, with D uncertain. The CDR3 extends over 14 amino acids. Germline V gene sequence: CDR1 KGHSH, CDR2 LQKENI. V was clipped by 2 bases and J by 4 bases, with 8 bases between them. CDR3 residues: CASSPAKGTGELFF. Here the CDR3 DNA reads TGTGCCAGCTCACCAGCGAAGGGCACCGGGGAGCTGTTTTTT. The variable domain in full, with the rest retrieved from reference TRBV18 and TRBJ2-2, is NAGVMQNPRHLVRRRGQEARLRCSPMKGHSHVYWYRQLPEEGLKFMVYLQKENIIDESGMPKERFSAEFPKEGPSILRIQQVVRGDSAAYFCASSPAKGTGELFFGEGSRLTVL.

The chain uses TRBV6-6 and TRBJ1-1; unclear D gene. There are 11 residues in the CDR3. Germline CDR1 and CDR2: MNHNY and SVGAGI (reference sequence). Deletions cut 7 bases from V and 2 bases from J, with 5 bases between. The CDR3 reads CASILNTEAFF. CDR3 coding DNA: TGTGCCAGCATATTAAACACTGAAGCTTTCTTT.

J is TRBJ2-7 and V is TRBV11-2; possible D gene TRBD2, 5 bases. The CDR3 is 16 amino acids. CDR1 SGHAT and CDR2 FQNNGV come from the germline V gene. Trimming stripped 3 bases from V and 6 bases from J, with 21 bases between. The CDR3 DNA reads as TGTGCCAGCAGCTTTATTAGCGTGTCACTACTGGGCGAGCAGTACTTC. It codes for CASSFISVSLLGEQYF.

CDR3 DNA: TGCAGCGTTGAAGGGGGCGGCTACACCTTC. It yields the protein CSVEGGGYTF. This chain joins TRBV29-1 and TRBJ1-2; tentative D call: TRBD1 (5 bases). Germline V gives CDR1 SQVTM, CDR2 ANQGSEA. Trimming shortened V by 1 base and J by 8 bases, and 5 bases separated the two germline ends. This CDR3 comprises 10 residues.

The V gene is TRBV5-1, the J gene TRBJ2-1; weak D call: TRBD2 (5 bases). This CDR3 contains 15 residues. CDR1 is SGHRS, CDR2 YFSETQ, per germline. V shed 1 base and J shed 6 bases, with 14 bases lying between them. This CDR3 is CASSLSGSAVNEQFF. DNA for the CDR3: TGCGCCAGCAGCTTGAGCGGATCCGCCGTCAATGAGCAGTTCTTC.

The chain combines TRBV29-1 with TRBJ1-1; TRBD1 is a possible D gene (6 bases). The V gene lost 3 bases and the J gene lost 3 bases, with 11 bases spanning the gap. CDR3 length: 13 amino acids. Germline loops: CDR1 SQVTM, CDR2 ANQGSEA. The CDR3 sequence: CSVEGAGHTEAFF. CDR3 in DNA: TGCAGCGTTGAGGGGGCAGGTCACACTGAAGCTTTCTTT. The entire variable domain, with the rest obtained from reference TRBV29-1 and TRBJ1-1, is as follows: SAVISQKPSRDICQRGTSLTIQCQVDSQVTMMFWYRQQPGQSLTLIATANQGSEATYESGFVIDKFPISRPNLTFSTLTVSNMSPEDSSIYLCSVEGAGHTEAFFGQGTRLTVV.

This clone was seen a handful of times. V usage is TRBV7-9 and J usage is TRBJ1-5; D is unresolved. The V gene lost 5 bases and the J gene lost 2 bases, with 10 bases spanning the gap. Germline CDR1 reads SEHNR; CDR2 reads FQNEAQ (reference sequence). This CDR3 region has 14 residues. The DNA for the CDR3 is TGTGCCAGCAGCCCAGGCCAGGGCAATCAGCCCCAGCATTTT. Encoded protein: CASSPGQGNQPQHF.

The V and J genes are TRBV7-8 and TRBJ1-1, with D maybe TRBD1 (6 bases). This CDR3 comprises 13 residues. Trimming stripped 2 bases from V and 6 bases from J, with 10 bases between. From germline, CDR1 is SGHVS and CDR2 FQNEAQ. The CDR3 sequence: CASSLRSGAEAFF. The CDR3 region has the DNA TGTGCCAGCAGCTTAAGGTCAGGGGCTGAAGCTTTCTTT. Complete variable domain (other parts from reference TRBV7-8 and TRBJ1-1): GAGVSQSPRYKVAKRGQDVALRCDPISGHVSLFWYQQALGQGPEFLTYFQNEAQLDKSGLPSDRFFAERPEGSVSTLKIQRTQQEDSAVYLCASSLRSGAEAFFGQGTRLTVV.

The chain recombines TRBV7-9 with TRBJ2-7, with TRBD2 matching over 10 bases. CDR3 size: 18 residues. The germline gives CDR1 SEHNR, CDR2 FQNEAQ (reference sequence). Losses at the gene ends were 5 bases for V and 3 bases for J; bases not matched to a gene: 16. The CDR3 DNA sequence: TGTGCCAGCAGCCCTAATAGGGGTCTAGCGGGAGTGTTCTACGAGCAGTACTTC. It encodes CASSPNRGLAGVFYEQYF.

V usage is TRBV7-2 and J usage is TRBJ1-2, with TRBD1 matching 10 bases. CDR1 and CDR2 (germline): SGHTA, FQGNSA. The CDR3 has 17 residues. V lost 5 bases, J lost 4 bases, and 13 bases stayed unmatched. The CDR3 is CASSRDSLTGGAYGYTF. The CDR3 DNA follows: TGTGCCAGCAGCCGCGACTCCTTGACAGGGGGCGCCTATGGCTACACCTTC.

There are a few counts of this clone. The J gene is TRBJ1-5, the V gene TRBV6-5, with TRBD1 as a possible D gene (5 bases). Germline-derived CDR1 and CDR2 are MNHEY and SVGAGI. This CDR3 has 15 amino acids. Trimming took 6 bases from V and 2 from J, leaving 14 bases between them. DNA of the CDR3: TGTGCCAGCAGGCCCCCAGGGTCCGGCAATCAGCCCCAGCATTTT. Translating gives CASRPPGSGNQPQHF.

The chain couples TRBV19 to TRBJ1-4; tentative D call: TRBD1 (5 bases). The CDR3 consists of 14 residues. The ends were cut back, 5 bases at V and 7 bases at J, with 14 bases in the middle. CDR1 LNHDA and CDR2 SQIVND come from the germline V gene (reference sequence). CDR3 in amino acids: CASSSEGRGEKLFF. CDR3 DNA sequence: TGTGCCAGTAGTTCCGAGGGGAGAGGTGAAAAACTGTTTTTT.

This chain connects TRBV5-1 to TRBJ1-1; no reliable D call. Germline CDR1 is SGHRS and CDR2 is YFSETQ. V lost 1 base to trimming and J lost 4 bases, with 14 bases between them. There are 15 residues in the CDR3. For the CDR3, the DNA is TGCGCCAGCAGCTTGATTCCAGATGGTACCACTGAAGCTTTCTTT. Translation: CASSLIPDGTTEAFF.

This sequence joins TRBV5-6 and TRBJ2-2; no clear D gene. This CDR3 has 15 residues. V shed 4 bases and J shed 0 bases, with 10 bases lying between them. Germline CDR1 is SGHDT and CDR2 is YYEEEE. CDR3 DNA sequence: TGTGCCAGCAGCCTAAGGACGACGAACACCGGGGAGCTGTTTTTT. Amino acids: CASSLRTTNTGELFF.

The table lists this clone with a count of one. The chain uses TRBV5-6 and TRBJ1-4; D remains ambiguous. The V gene's germline CDR1 is SGHDT and CDR2 YYEEEE. The CDR3 is 13 amino acids. Trimming took 4 bases from V and 7 from J, leaving 11 bases between them. The CDR3: CASSGGFTEKLFF. DNA for the CDR3: TGTGCCAGCAGCGGAGGGTTTACTGAAAAACTGTTTTTT.

The genes are TRBV5-1 and TRBJ2-3; tentatively, D is TRBD2 (6 bases). V lost 2 bases, J lost 6 bases, and 13 bases lay in between. CDR3 length: 14 amino acids. CDR1 is SGHRS and CDR2 is YFSETQ in the germline V gene. Here the CDR3 reads CASSFGGRSDTQYF. The CDR3 DNA reads TGCGCCAGCAGCTTTGGGGGGAGGTCCGATACGCAGTATTTT.

The rearrangement uses TRBV27 and TRBJ1-2; D gene unclear. The CDR3 runs to 13 residues. CDR1 MNHEY and CDR2 SMNVEV come from the germline V gene (reference sequence). V dropped 3 bases and J dropped 2 bases, with 7 bases sitting between them. The DNA for the CDR3 is TGTGCCAGCAGTTTTAGAGGGAACTATGGCTACACCTTC. The encoded protein is CASSFRGNYGYTF.

This clone was recorded a few times. The chain carries TRBV7-9 and TRBJ2-3; no definite D call. The CDR3 spans 16 residues. The V gene's germline CDR1 is SEHNR and CDR2 FQNEAQ (reference sequence). V lost 1 base to trimming and J lost 2 bases, with 13 bases between them. The CDR3 DNA follows: TGTGCCAGCAGCTTAGGGTGGGCGGATTTCACAGATACGCAGTATTTT. Encoded protein: CASSLGWADFTDTQYF.

The chain couples TRBV11-3 to TRBJ2-7; possibly TRBD2 for D (5 bases). The CDR3 is made up of 11 amino acids. CDR1 is SGHNT and CDR2 is YENEEA in the germline V gene. V shed 7 bases and J shed 6 bases, with 10 bases lying between them. CDR3 sequence reads: CASTRGSEQYF. CDR3 sequence (DNA): TGTGCCAGCACCCGGGGTAGCGAGCAGTACTTC.